This TCR beta chain came from a study of T cell changes during pregnancy in multiple sclerosis. The CDR3 runs to 17 residues. Trimming cost V 5 bases and J 5 bases; bases outside gene matches: 6. CDR1 and CDR2 (germline): SGHVS, FNYEAQ. This table comes from immunoSEQ multiplex PCR, and its TCRdb copy is limited to in-frame clones, with some not included. The repertoire holds about 38,000 clones, with 85% to 95% as singletons. The starting material was CD8+ T cells from peripheral blood mononuclear cells, obtained in the third trimester of pregnancy. The receptor's source is a female donor with multiple sclerosis, enrolled in a pregnancy study. The V gene is TRBV7-6, the J gene TRBJ2-2; 15 positions agree with TRBD2. Here the CDR3 reads CASSPGLAGGPTGELFF. The CDR3 coding sequence is TGTGCCAGCAGCCCAGGACTAGCGGGGGGGCCAACCGGGGAGCTGTTTTTT.